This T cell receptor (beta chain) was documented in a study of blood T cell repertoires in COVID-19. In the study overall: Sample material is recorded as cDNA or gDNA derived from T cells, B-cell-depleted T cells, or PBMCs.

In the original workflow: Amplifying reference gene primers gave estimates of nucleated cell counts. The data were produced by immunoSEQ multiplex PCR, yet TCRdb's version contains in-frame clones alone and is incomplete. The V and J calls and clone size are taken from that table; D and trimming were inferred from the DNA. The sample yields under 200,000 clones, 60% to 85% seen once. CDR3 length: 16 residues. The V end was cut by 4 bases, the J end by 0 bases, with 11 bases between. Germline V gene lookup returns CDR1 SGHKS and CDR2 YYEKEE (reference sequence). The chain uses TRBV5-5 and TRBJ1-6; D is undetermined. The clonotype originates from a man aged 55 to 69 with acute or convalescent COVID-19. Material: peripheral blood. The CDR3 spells CASSAARNSYNSPLHF. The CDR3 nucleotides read TGTGCCAGCAGCGCTGCCAGGAACTCCTATAATTCACCCCTCCACTTT.